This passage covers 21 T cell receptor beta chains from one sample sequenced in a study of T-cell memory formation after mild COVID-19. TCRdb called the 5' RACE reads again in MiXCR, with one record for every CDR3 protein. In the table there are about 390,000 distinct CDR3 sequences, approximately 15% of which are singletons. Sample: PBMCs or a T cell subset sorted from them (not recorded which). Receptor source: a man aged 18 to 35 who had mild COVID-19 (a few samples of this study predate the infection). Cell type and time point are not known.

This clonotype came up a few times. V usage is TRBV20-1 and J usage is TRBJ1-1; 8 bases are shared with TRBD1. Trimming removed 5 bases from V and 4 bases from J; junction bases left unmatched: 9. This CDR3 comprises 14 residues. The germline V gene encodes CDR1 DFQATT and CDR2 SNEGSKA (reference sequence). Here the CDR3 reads CSAPETGAVTEAFF. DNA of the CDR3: TGCAGTGCTCCTGAGACAGGGGCGGTCACTGAAGCTTTCTTT.

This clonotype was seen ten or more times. The CDR3 is CASRRTSGDNEQFF. Written as DNA, the CDR3 is TGTGCCAGCAGAAGGACTAGCGGGGACAATGAGCAGTTCTTC. The rearrangement uses TRBV7-2 and TRBJ2-1; 12 nucleotides align to TRBD2. V shed 6 bases, J shed 5 bases, and the junction held 2 bases outside the gene matches. Germline CDR1 is SGHTA and CDR2 is FQGNSA. The CDR3 is made up of 14 amino acids. The variable domain in full, completed from reference TRBV7-2 and TRBJ2-1, reads GAGVSQSPSNKVTEKGKDVELRCDPISGHTALYWYRQSLGQGLEFLIYFQGNSAPDKSGLPSDRFSAERTGGSVSTLTIQRTQQEDSAVYLCASRRTSGDNEQFFGPGTRLTVL.

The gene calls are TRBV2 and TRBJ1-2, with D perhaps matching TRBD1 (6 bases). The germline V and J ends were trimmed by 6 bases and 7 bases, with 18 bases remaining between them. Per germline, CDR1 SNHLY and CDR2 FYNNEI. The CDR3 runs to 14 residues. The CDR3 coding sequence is TGTGCCAGCAGAGTTGAACAACAGGGAAGTGGCTACACCTTC. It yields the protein CASRVEQQGSGYTF.

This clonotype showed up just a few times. The CDR3 sequence is CASRHGQVDQPQHF. The CDR3 nucleotides are TGTGCCAGCAGACACGGACAGGTTGATCAGCCCCAGCATTTT. The genes are TRBV28 and TRBJ1-5; 7 bases are a match to TRBD1. CDR3 length equals 14 residues. V trimming: 6 bases; J trimming: 5 bases; junction bases outside the gene matches: 7. Germline V gene sequence: CDR1 MDHEN, CDR2 SYDVKM.

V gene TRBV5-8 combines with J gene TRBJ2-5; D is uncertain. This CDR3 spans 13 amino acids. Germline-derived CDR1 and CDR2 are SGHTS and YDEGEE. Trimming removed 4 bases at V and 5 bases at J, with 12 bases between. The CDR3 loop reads CASSASRLETQYF. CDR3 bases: TGTGCCAGCAGCGCTTCGCGGCTTGAGACCCAGTACTTC.

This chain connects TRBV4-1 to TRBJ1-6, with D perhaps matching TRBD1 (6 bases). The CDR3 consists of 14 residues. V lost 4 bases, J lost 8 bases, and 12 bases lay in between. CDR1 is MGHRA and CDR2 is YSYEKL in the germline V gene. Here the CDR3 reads CASSPQGKYSPLHF. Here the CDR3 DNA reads TGCGCCAGCAGCCCACAGGGAAAATATTCACCCCTCCACTTT.

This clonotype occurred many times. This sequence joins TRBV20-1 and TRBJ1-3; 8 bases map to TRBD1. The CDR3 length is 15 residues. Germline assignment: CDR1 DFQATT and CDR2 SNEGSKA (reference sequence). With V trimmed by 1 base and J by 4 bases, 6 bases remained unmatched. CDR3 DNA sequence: TGCAGTGCTAGAGTAGCTGGACAGGGAGGAAACACCATATATTTT. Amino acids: CSARVAGQGGNTIYF.

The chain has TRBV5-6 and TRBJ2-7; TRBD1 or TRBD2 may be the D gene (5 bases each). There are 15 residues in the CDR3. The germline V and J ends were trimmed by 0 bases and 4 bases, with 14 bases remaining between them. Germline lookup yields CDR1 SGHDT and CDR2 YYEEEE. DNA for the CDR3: TGTGCCAGCAGCTTGGCGGGACCCCTCCTTTACGAGCAGTACTTC. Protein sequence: CASSLAGPLLYEQYF.

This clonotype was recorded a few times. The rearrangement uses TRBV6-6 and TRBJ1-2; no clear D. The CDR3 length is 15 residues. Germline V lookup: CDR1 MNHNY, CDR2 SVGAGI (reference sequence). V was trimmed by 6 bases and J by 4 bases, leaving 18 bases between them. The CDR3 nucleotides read TGTGCCAGCAGCTATTTAGCGAAGGTGTTCTATGGCTACACCTTC. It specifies CASSYLAKVFYGYTF.

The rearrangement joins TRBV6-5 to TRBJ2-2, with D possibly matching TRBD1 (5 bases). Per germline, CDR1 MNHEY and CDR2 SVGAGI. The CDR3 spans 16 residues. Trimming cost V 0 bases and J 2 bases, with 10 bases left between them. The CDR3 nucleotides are TGTGCCAGCAGTTACTCGAAGGGGTCTAACACCGGGGAGCTGTTTTTT. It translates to CASSYSKGSNTGELFF.

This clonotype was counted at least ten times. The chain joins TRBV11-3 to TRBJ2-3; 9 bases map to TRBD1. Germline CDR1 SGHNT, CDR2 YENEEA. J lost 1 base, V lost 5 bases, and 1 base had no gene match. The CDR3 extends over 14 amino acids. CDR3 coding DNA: TGTGCCAGCAGCCGGGACAGGGGCACAGATACGCAGTATTTT. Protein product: CASSRDRGTDTQYF. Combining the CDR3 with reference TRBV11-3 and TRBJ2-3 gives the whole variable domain EAGVVQSPRYKIIEKKQPVAFWCNPISGHNTLYWYLQNLGQGPELLIRYENEEAVDDSQLPKDRFSAERLKGVDSTLKIQPAELGDSAVYLCASSRDRGTDTQYFGPGTRLTVL.

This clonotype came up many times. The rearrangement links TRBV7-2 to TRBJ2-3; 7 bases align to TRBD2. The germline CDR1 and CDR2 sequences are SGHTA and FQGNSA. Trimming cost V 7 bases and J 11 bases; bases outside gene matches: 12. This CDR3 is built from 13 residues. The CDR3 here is CASKSGTTVWQYF. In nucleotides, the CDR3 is TGTGCCAGCAAGTCCGGGACTACCGTATGGCAGTATTTT.

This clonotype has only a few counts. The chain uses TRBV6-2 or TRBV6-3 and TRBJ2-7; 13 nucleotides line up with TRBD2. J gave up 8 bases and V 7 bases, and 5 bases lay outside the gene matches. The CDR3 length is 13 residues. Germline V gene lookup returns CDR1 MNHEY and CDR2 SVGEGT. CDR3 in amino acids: CASTRTSGGKQYV. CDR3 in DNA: TGTGCCAGCACGAGGACTAGCGGGGGTAAGCAGTACGTC.

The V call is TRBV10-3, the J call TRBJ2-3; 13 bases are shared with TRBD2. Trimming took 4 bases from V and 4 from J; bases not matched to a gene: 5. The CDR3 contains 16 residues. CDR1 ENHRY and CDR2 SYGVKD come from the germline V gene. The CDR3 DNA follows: TGTGCCATCAGTGCTGGACTAGCGGGGGTGGCAGATACGCAGTATTTT. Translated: CAISAGLAGVADTQYF.

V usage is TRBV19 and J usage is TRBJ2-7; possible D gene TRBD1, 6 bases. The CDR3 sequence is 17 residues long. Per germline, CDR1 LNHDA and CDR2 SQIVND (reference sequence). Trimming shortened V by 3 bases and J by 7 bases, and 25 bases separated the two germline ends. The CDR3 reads CASSMSPTGGVGWEQYF. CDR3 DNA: TGTGCCAGTAGTATGAGTCCGACAGGTGGCGTGGGCTGGGAGCAGTACTTC.

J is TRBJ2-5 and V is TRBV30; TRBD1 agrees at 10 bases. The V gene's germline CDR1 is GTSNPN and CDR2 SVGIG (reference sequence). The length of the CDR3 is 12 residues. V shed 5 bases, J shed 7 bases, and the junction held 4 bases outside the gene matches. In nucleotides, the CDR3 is TGTGCCTGGGACAGGGGGCTCGGGACCCAGTACTTC. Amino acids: CAWDRGLGTQYF. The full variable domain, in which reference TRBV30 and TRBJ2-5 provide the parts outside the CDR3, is SQTIHQWPATLVQPVGSPLSLECTVEGTSNPNLYWYRQAAGRGLQLLFYSVGIGQISSEVPQNLSASRPQDRQFILSSKKLLLSDSGFYLCAWDRGLGTQYFGPGTRLLVL.

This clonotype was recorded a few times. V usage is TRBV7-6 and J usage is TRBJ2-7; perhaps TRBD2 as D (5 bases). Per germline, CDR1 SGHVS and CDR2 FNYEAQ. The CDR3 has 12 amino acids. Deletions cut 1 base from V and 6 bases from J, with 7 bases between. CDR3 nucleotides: TGTGCCAGCAGCTTAGGAGGGCGCGAGCAGTACTTC. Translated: CASSLGGREQYF.

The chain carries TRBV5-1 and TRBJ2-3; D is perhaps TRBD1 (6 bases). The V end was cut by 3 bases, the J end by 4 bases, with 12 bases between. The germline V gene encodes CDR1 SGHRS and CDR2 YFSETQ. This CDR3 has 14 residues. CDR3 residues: CASSWTVEADTQYF. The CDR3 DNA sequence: TGCGCCAGCAGCTGGACAGTCGAGGCAGATACGCAGTATTTT. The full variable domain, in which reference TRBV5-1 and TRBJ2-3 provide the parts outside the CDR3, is KAGVTQTPRYLIKTRGQQVTLSCSPISGHRSVSWYQQTPGQGLQFLFEYFSETQRNKGNFPGRFSGRQFSNSRSEMNVSTLELGDSALYLCASSWTVEADTQYFGPGTRLTVL.

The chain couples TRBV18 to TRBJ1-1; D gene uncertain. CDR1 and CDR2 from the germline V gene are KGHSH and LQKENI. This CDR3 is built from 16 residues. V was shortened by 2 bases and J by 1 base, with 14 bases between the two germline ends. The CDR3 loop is CASSPNEASTNTEAFF. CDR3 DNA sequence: TGTGCCAGCTCACCAAATGAGGCCAGCACGAACACTGAAGCTTTCTTT.

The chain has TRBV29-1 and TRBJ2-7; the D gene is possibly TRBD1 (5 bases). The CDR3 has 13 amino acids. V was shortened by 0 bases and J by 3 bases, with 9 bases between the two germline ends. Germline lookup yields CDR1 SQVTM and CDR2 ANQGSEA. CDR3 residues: CSVEDGQGYEQYF. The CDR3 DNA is TGCAGCGTTGAAGATGGCCAGGGCTACGAGCAGTACTTC.

This CDR3 reads CASSPYGTGVLGTGELFF. The DNA for the CDR3 is TGTGCCAGCAGCCCCTACGGGACAGGGGTGTTGGGAACCGGGGAGCTGTTTTTT. This rearrangement joins TRBV4-2 to TRBJ2-2; TRBD1 matches 10 bases. CDR3 size: 18 residues. Germline loops: CDR1 LGHNA, CDR2 YNFKEQ. With 4 bases clipped from V and 5 bases from J, the junction kept 13 bases outside the gene matches.